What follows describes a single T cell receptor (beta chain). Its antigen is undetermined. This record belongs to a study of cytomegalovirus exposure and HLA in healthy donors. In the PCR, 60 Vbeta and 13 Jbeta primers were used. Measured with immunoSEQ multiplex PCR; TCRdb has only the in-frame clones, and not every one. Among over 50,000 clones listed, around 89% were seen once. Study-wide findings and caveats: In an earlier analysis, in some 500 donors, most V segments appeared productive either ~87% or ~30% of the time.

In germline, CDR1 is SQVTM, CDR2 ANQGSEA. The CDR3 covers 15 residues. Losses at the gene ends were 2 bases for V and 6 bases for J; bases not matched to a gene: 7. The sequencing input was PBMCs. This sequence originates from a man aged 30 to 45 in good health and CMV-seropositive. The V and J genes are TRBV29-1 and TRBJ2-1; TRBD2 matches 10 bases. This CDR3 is CSVERTSGVFNEQFF. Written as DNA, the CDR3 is TGCAGCGTTGAAAGAACTAGCGGGGTCTTCAATGAGCAGTTCTTC.